This entry lists 24 T cell receptor beta chains sequenced from one sample in a study of OX40 agonist ivuxolimab in advanced cancers. Generated by immunoSEQ multiplex PCR, the TCRdb table keeps only in-frame clones and is missing some. This sample has approximately 70,000 clones, with around 82% found just once. This specimen consisted of CD4+ or CD8+ T cells sorted from blood, obtained in a trial of the OX40 agonist ivuxolimab. The receptors come from an adult with an advanced solid tumor such as melanoma, head and neck, liver or kidney cancer.

This chain links TRBV5-1 with TRBJ2-5; TRBD1 is a possible D gene (6 bases). This CDR3 is 16 amino acids long. In germline, CDR1 is SGHRS, CDR2 YFSETQ. V was shortened by 0 bases and J by 7 bases, with 19 bases between the two germline ends. This CDR3 reads CASSLAAAGLGGTQYF. The CDR3 coding sequence is TGCGCCAGCAGCTTGGCCGCGGCAGGTTTAGGGGGGACCCAGTACTTC.

The V gene is TRBV4-2, the J gene TRBJ2-1; D remains ambiguous. Looked up from germline, CDR1 is LGHNA and CDR2 is YNFKEQ. The CDR3 loop spans 13 amino acids. Trimming took off 0 bases at V and 15 bases at J, with 15 bases between the two ends. In DNA, the CDR3 is TGTGCCAGCAGCCAAGAGATTAGGATACGGCCGTTCTTC. It translates to CASSQEIRIRPFF.

V is TRBV7-9 and J is TRBJ2-5; TRBD2 aligns across 8 bases. The DNA end favors TRBJ2-7, so the J call may be wrong. The CDR3 length is 16 residues. Germline loops: CDR1 SEHNR, CDR2 FQNEAQ (reference sequence). The CDR3 DNA is TGTGCCAGCAGCCTCTACCGGGCGGGAGGTACCTACGAGCAGTACTTC. It yields the protein CASSLYRAGGTYEQYF.

The rearrangement links TRBV19 to TRBJ2-1; TRBD2 matches 13 bases. Germline CDR1 and CDR2: LNHDA and SQIVND (reference sequence). CDR3 length: 17 residues. V lost 5 bases to trimming and J lost 5 bases; unmatched junction nucleotides: 9. Here the CDR3 reads CASSQRLAGGRNNEQFF. The CDR3, as DNA: TGTGCCAGTAGTCAAAGACTAGCGGGAGGTAGAAACAATGAGCAGTTCTTC.

The chain recombines TRBV6-6 with TRBJ2-1, with a tentative D call TRBD1 (6 bases). The CDR3 runs to 14 residues. Trimming removed 0 bases from V and 3 bases from J, with 6 bases in between. Germline V gene sequence: CDR1 MNHNY, CDR2 SVGAGI (reference sequence). CDR3 sequence: CASSYSDSYNEQFF. In DNA form, the CDR3 reads TGTGCCAGCAGTTACTCGGACAGCTACAATGAGCAGTTCTTC.

The chain links TRBV2 to TRBJ1-5; no clear D gene. Trimming removed 5 bases at V and 3 bases at J, with 8 bases between. The CDR3 consists of 13 residues. Germline-derived CDR1 and CDR2 are SNHLY and FYNNEI. The CDR3: CASSYDDNQPQHF. The CDR3 DNA reads as TGTGCCAGCAGTTACGACGACAATCAGCCCCAGCATTTT.

The chain recombines TRBV29-1 with TRBJ2-7; 10 nucleotides line up with TRBD1. Germline assignment: CDR1 SQVTM and CDR2 ANQGSEA. CDR3 length equals 14 residues. Trimming took 5 bases from V and 2 from J; bases not matched to a gene: 6. The CDR3 loop reads CSVIPDRGPYEQYF. CDR3 nucleotides: TGCAGCGTTATCCCCGACAGGGGGCCCTACGAGCAGTACTTC.

CDR3 DNA sequence: TGCGCCAGCAGCCAAGGGATCGCCTACGAGCAGTACTTC. Translation: CASSQGIAYEQYF. The chain employs TRBV4-1 and TRBJ2-7; D is unclear. The CDR3 spans 13 residues. V lost 1 base to trimming and J lost 2 bases, with 6 bases between them. The germline gives CDR1 MGHRA, CDR2 YSYEKL.

The chain links TRBV4-2 to TRBJ2-5; D is unresolved. Trimming took 1 base from V and 4 from J, leaving 10 bases between them. The CDR3 loop spans 14 amino acids. Germline assignment: CDR1 LGHNA and CDR2 YNFKEQ. The CDR3 loop is CASSQVWGGETQYF. The CDR3, as DNA: TGTGCCAGCAGCCAAGTGTGGGGTGGAGAGACCCAGTACTTC.

This chain uses TRBV12-5 with TRBJ1-5; weak D call: TRBD1 (6 bases). V gave up 6 bases and J gave up 4 bases, with 13 bases separating them. There are 14 residues in the CDR3. Germline CDR1 and CDR2: LGHNT and FRNRAP. The CDR3 DNA reads TGTGCTAGTGGCCCCGGACAGCAGAATCAGCCCCAGCATTTT. Amino acid sequence: CASGPGQQNQPQHF.

This sequence joins TRBV5-6 and TRBJ2-3; possibly TRBD2 for D (5 bases). The CDR3 runs to 14 residues. Per the germline V gene, CDR1 is SGHDT and CDR2 is YYEEEE. Trimming left V 3 bases short and J 5 bases short, with 13 bases between. The CDR3, as DNA: TGTGCCAGCAGCTGGGTGAGCGCGGGAGATACGCAGTATTTT. Protein product: CASSWVSAGDTQYF.

The chain has TRBV7-9 and TRBJ2-7, with TRBD1 identical over 9 bases. The CDR3 is 15 residues long. V gave up 5 bases and J gave up 6 bases; unmatched junction bases: 11. Germline V gene data show CDR1 as SEHNR and CDR2 as FQNEAQ (reference sequence). Here the CDR3 reads CASSPGTGMLGEQYF. CDR3 nucleotides: TGTGCCAGCAGCCCGGGGACAGGGATGTTGGGCGAGCAGTACTTC.

The chain is built from TRBV18 and TRBJ2-7, with a possible D match to TRBD2 (5 bases). The CDR3 covers 13 residues. V shed 6 bases and J shed 3 bases, with 12 bases lying between them. Germline V gene sequence: CDR1 KGHSH, CDR2 LQKENI. DNA for the CDR3: TGTGCCAGCTCCCGAGCGGCGAGCTACGAGCAGTACTTC. Amino acids: CASSRAASYEQYF.

The chain is built from TRBV7-8 and TRBJ2-6, with D tentatively TRBD1 (5 bases). The V gene's germline CDR1 is SGHVS and CDR2 FQNEAQ. V was cut by 6 bases and J by 2 bases, with 11 bases left in between. The CDR3 has 15 amino acids. The chain's CDR3 is CASRWGAAGANVLTF. The CDR3 region has the DNA TGTGCCAGCAGATGGGGCGCTGCTGGGGCCAACGTCCTGACTTTC. The full variable domain, its missing parts supplied by reference TRBV7-8 and TRBJ2-6, is GAGVSQSPRYKVAKRGQDVALRCDPISGHVSLFWYQQALGQGPEFLTYFQNEAQLDKSGLPSDRFFAERPEGSVSTLKIQRTQQEDSAVYLCASRWGAAGANVLTFGAGSRLTVL.

This chain joins TRBV15 and TRBJ2-3; TRBD2 matches 10 bases. Germline V gene sequence: CDR1 LNHNV, CDR2 YYDKDF (reference sequence). The V segment lost 1 base and the J segment 1 base; nucleotides outside the gene matches: 2. The CDR3 runs 16 residues. The DNA for the CDR3 is TGTGCCACCAGCAGAGTAGGACTAGCGGGCACAGATACGCAGTATTTT. The encoded protein is CATSRVGLAGTDTQYF.

The chain employs TRBV7-9 and TRBJ2-1; 10 nucleotides align to TRBD1. The V gene end was trimmed by 5 bases and the J gene end by 8 bases; junction bases not matched to a gene: 9. This CDR3 has 15 residues. Germline assignment: CDR1 SEHNR and CDR2 FQNEAQ (reference sequence). The CDR3 reads CASSRGTGDVHEQFF. The CDR3, as DNA: TGTGCCAGCAGCCGCGGGACAGGGGATGTCCATGAGCAGTTCTTC.

The chain has TRBV7-8 and TRBJ2-1; 8 nucleotides agree with TRBD1. Trimming at V came to 3 bases and at J to 1 base, leaving 2 bases not matched to a gene. The CDR3 is 15 amino acids. Germline CDR1 is SGHVS and CDR2 is FQNEAQ. The CDR3 loop reads CASSFDRGSYNEQFF. The CDR3 bases are TGTGCCAGCAGCTTCGACAGGGGATCCTACAATGAGCAGTTCTTC. The full variable domain, rest sourced from reference TRBV7-8 and TRBJ2-1, is GAGVSQSPRYKVAKRGQDVALRCDPISGHVSLFWYQQALGQGPEFLTYFQNEAQLDKSGLPSDRFFAERPEGSVSTLKIQRTQQEDSAVYLCASSFDRGSYNEQFFGPGTRLTVL.

The chain has TRBV5-4 and TRBJ2-7; maybe TRBD1 (6 bases). The CDR3 contains 14 residues. CDR1 and CDR2 from the germline V gene are SGHNT and YYREEE (reference sequence). The V gene lost 2 bases and the J gene lost 5 bases, with 14 bases spanning the gap. CDR3 amino acids: CASSFPGTKNEQYF. The DNA for the CDR3 is TGTGCCAGCAGCTTCCCCGGGACAAAAAACGAGCAGTACTTC.

The V call is TRBV19, the J call TRBJ1-2; D is perhaps TRBD1 (5 bases). Germline V CDR1 and CDR2: LNHDA, SQIVND (reference sequence). V was trimmed by 6 bases and J by 4 bases, leaving 15 bases between them. This CDR3 spans 14 amino acids. The DNA for the CDR3 is TGTGCCAGTAGCACCCCTGGGGGGGGCTATGGCTACACCTTC. It translates to CASSTPGGGYGYTF. The full variable domain, completed using reference TRBV19 and TRBJ1-2, is DGGITQSPKYLFRKEGQNVTLSCEQNLNHDAMYWYRQDPGQGLRLIYYSQIVNDFQKGDIAEGYSVSREKKESFPLTVTSAQKNPTAFYLCASSTPGGGYGYTFGSGTRLTVV.

This clone was detected only once. The CDR3 nucleotides are TGTGCCAGCAGAGCTTTTGGGGGCGGAGAGCCCCAGCATTTT. Its protein is CASRAFGGGEPQHF. This chain joins TRBV6-5 and TRBJ1-5, with D possibly matching TRBD1 (6 bases). This CDR3 comprises 14 residues. V lost 6 bases and J lost 8, with 17 bases in between. The germline CDR1 and CDR2 sequences are MNHEY and SVGAGI.

The J gene is TRBJ2-5, the V gene TRBV12-5; 11 bases are a match to TRBD2. There are 13 residues in the CDR3. Trimming cost V 6 bases and J 4 bases; bases outside gene matches: 1. Germline CDR1 is LGHNT and CDR2 is FRNRAP. The CDR3 here is CASGLAGGETQYF. CDR3 DNA sequence: TGTGCTAGTGGCCTAGCGGGAGGAGAGACCCAGTACTTC.

The chain has TRBV9 and TRBJ2-2; D perhaps matches TRBD1 (6 bases). The CDR3 consists of 17 residues. V lost 0 bases and J 4 bases, leaving 16 bases between the germline ends. CDR1 and CDR2 from the germline V gene are SGDLS and YYNGEE. Here the CDR3 reads CASSVGPGTRSTGELFF. In nucleotides, the CDR3 is TGTGCCAGCAGCGTAGGACCCGGGACACGATCCACCGGGGAGCTGTTTTTT.

The CDR3 sequence: CASSLFPHRQGPNTEAFF. The CDR3 DNA is TGTGCCAGCAGTTTATTTCCCCATCGACAGGGCCCAAACACTGAAGCTTTCTTT. This sequence joins TRBV27 and TRBJ1-1; 7 nucleotides agree with TRBD1. This CDR3 spans 18 amino acids. Germline trimming cut 1 base from V and 2 bases from J; bases unmatched to any gene: 13. CDR1 and CDR2 (germline): MNHEY, SMNVEV (reference sequence).

The chain carries TRBV7-2 and TRBJ2-5, with D maybe TRBD1 (7 bases). There are 16 residues in the CDR3. Germline assignment: CDR1 SGHTA and CDR2 FQGNSA. V lost 5 bases to trimming and J lost 2 bases, with 18 bases between them. The CDR3 DNA reads as TGTGCCAGCAGCGTCGGGAGTGGCAGGGGGCAAGAGACCCAGTACTTC. Amino acids: CASSVGSGRGQETQYF.